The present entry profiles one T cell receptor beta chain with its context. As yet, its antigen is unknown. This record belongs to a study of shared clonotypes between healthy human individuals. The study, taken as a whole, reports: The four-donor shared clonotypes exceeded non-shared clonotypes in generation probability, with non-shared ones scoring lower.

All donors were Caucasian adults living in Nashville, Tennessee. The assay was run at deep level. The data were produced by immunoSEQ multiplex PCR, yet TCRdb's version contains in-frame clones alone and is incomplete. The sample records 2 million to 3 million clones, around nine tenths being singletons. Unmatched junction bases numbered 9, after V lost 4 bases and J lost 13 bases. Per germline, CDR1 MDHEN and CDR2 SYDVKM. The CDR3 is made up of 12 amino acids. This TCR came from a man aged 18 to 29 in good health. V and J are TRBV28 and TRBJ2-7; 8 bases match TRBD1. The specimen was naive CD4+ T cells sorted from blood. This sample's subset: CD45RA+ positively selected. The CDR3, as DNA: TGTGCCAGCAGTTCCTCCGGGACAGGAATATACTTC. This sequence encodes CASSSSGTGIYF. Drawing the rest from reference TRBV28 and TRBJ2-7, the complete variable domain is DVKVTQSSRYLVKRTGEKVFLECVQDMDHENMFWYRQDPGLGLRLIYFSYDVKMKEKGDIPEGYSVSREKKERFSLILESASTNQTSMYLCASSSSGTGIYFGPGTRLTVT.